The clone carrying this T cell receptor (beta chain) was observed many times. This sample was taken from a study of T cell repertoires in cytomegalovirus infection. The germline gives CDR1 SGHVS, CDR2 FQNEAQ. The CDR3 runs 13 residues. V was clipped by 1 base and J by 7 bases, with 11 bases between them. Via MiXCR, TCRdb re-called the reads, giving one row per CDR3 protein. The profile shows nearly 450,000 distinct CDR3 sequences, roughly 30% of them singletons. The sequenced sample consisted of PBMCs. The receptor's source is a human donor in good health (CMV status not recorded). Some clones in this sample may be carry-over from other donors' samples. The chain links TRBV7-8 to TRBJ2-7, with D perhaps being TRBD1 or TRBD2 (5 bases each). CDR3 loop: CASSLGDRKEQYF. The CDR3 region has the DNA TGTGCCAGCAGCTTAGGGGACCGGAAGGAGCAGTACTTC.